The 21 T cell receptor beta chains reported below all come from one sample, sequenced in a study of cytomegalovirus exposure and HLA in healthy donors. Only in-frame clones appear in the TCRdb table, and some are missing; sequencing was by immunoSEQ multiplex PCR. The data show 97,000 or so clones, with about 90% seen just once and over 6% held by the top ten. Sequencing was done on a sample of PBMCs. The receptor set was obtained from a man in his late teens or twenties in good health and CMV-seropositive.

The rearrangement joins TRBV11-3 to TRBJ2-1, with 7 bases aligning to TRBD2. CDR1 and CDR2 (germline): SGHNT, YENEEA. The CDR3 loop spans 15 amino acids. After removal of 4 bases from V and 8 bases from J, the junction contained 11 bases not matched to a gene. This CDR3 is CASSSRGEGKDEQFF. DNA of the CDR3: TGTGCCAGCAGCTCTCGGGGGGAGGGGAAGGATGAGCAGTTCTTC.

The chain joins TRBV7-9 to TRBJ1-1; weak D call: TRBD1 (6 bases). The CDR3 contains 13 residues. CDR1 is SEHNR, CDR2 FQNEAQ, per germline (reference sequence). Trimming took off 1 base at V and 5 bases at J, with 8 bases between the two ends. The CDR3 spells CASSLEGGTEAFF. The CDR3, as DNA: TGTGCCAGCAGCTTAGAGGGGGGGACTGAAGCTTTCTTT.

The J gene is TRBJ2-2, the V gene TRBV5-1, with 7 bases identical to TRBD1. The CDR3 is 16 amino acids. With 4 bases clipped from V and 4 bases from J, the junction kept 10 bases outside the gene matches. The germline V gene encodes CDR1 SGHRS and CDR2 YFSETQ. The CDR3 is CASSVQGLTGTGELFF. In nucleotides, the CDR3 is TGCGCCAGCAGCGTACAGGGGTTAACGGGCACCGGGGAGCTGTTTTTT.

The V gene is TRBV6-1, the J gene TRBJ1-2; no firm D call. V gave up 1 base and J gave up 0 bases, with 6 bases separating them. The germline V gene encodes CDR1 MNHNS and CDR2 SASEGT. The CDR3 spans 14 residues. CDR3 coding DNA: TGTGCCAGCAGTGAAGGAACAGCTAACTATGGCTACACCTTC. Amino acid sequence: CASSEGTANYGYTF.

The chain links TRBV2 to TRBJ2-2; 7 nucleotides agree with TRBD2. The V and J ends lost 11 bases and 7 bases, in that order; junction bases with no gene match: 16. Germline CDR1 SNHLY, CDR2 FYNNEI. The CDR3 length is 15 residues. This CDR3 reads CAGCRDLGEGGELFF. CDR3 nucleotide sequence: TGTGCCGGCTGCCGGGACTTGGGGGAGGGCGGGGAGCTGTTTTTT.

The genes are TRBV4-1 and TRBJ2-1, with 7 bases that match TRBD2. There are 15 residues in the CDR3. From germline, CDR1 is MGHRA and CDR2 YSYEKL. V shed 1 base and J 6 bases; nucleotides not matched to a gene: 6. In DNA, the CDR3 is TGCGCCAGCAGCCAAGTCCCGGGAGGCTCCAATGAGCAGTTCTTC. Residues: CASSQVPGGSNEQFF.

The V and J genes are TRBV6-6 and TRBJ2-3; 13 nucleotides match TRBD2. Unmatched junction bases numbered 6, after V lost 6 bases and J lost 3 bases. There are 16 residues in the CDR3. The germline CDR1 and CDR2 sequences are MNHNY and SVGAGI (reference sequence). Written as DNA, the CDR3 is TGTGCCAGCAGGAGGACTAGCGGGAGATCAACAGATACGCAGTATTTT. Protein: CASRRTSGRSTDTQYF.

The chain carries TRBV4-2 and TRBJ1-3; no firm D call. The CDR3 sequence is 16 residues long. The ends were cut back, 0 bases at V and 1 base at J, with 10 bases in the middle. Germline CDR1 is LGHNA and CDR2 is YNFKEQ. The CDR3 coding sequence is TGTGCCAGCAGCCAAGAGTTCCCGGTTTCTGGAAACACCATATATTTT. Translation: CASSQEFPVSGNTIYF.

This clone was counted a single time. The V gene is TRBV7-9, the J gene TRBJ2-7; 10 bases match TRBD1. The CDR3 extends over 17 amino acids. Per germline, CDR1 SEHNR and CDR2 FQNEAQ (reference sequence). With V trimmed by 5 bases and J by 5 bases, 15 bases remained unmatched. The CDR3 nucleotides are TGTGCCAGCAGCAAGGCTCTTCAGGGACAGGGGCGCAACGAGCAGTACTTC. This gives the protein CASSKALQGQGRNEQYF.

This clone came up a few times. This chain links TRBV2 with TRBJ2-1; TRBD1 agrees at 8 bases. After removal of 6 bases from V and 8 bases from J, the junction contained 3 bases not matched to a gene. This CDR3 comprises 12 residues. Germline V CDR1 and CDR2: SNHLY, FYNNEI. CDR3 loop: CASSDRGDEQFF. CDR3 DNA sequence: TGTGCCAGCAGCGACAGGGGTGATGAGCAGTTCTTC.

The chain couples TRBV6-5 to TRBJ2-7; a weak D match, TRBD2 (5 bases). The CDR3 contains 12 residues. V shed 10 bases and J shed 3 bases, with 13 bases lying between them. Germline V gene sequence: CDR1 MNHEY, CDR2 SVGAGI. In nucleotides, the CDR3 is TGTGCCACGGGGAGCCCAAGCTACGAGCAGTACTTC. It codes for CATGSPSYEQYF.

The rearrangement joins TRBV11-3 to TRBJ2-5, with D perhaps matching TRBD2 (5 bases). This CDR3 contains 13 residues. Germline CDR1 SGHNT, CDR2 YENEEA. Deletions cut 5 bases from V and 7 bases from J, with 14 bases between. The CDR3: CASSPRDYGTQYF. The CDR3 DNA sequence: TGTGCCAGCAGCCCGAGAGACTACGGGACCCAGTACTTC.

This sequence joins TRBV4-3 and TRBJ2-7, with TRBD1 as a possible D gene (5 bases). V gave up 4 bases and J gave up 6 bases, with 19 bases separating them. Germline loops: CDR1 LGHNA, CDR2 YSLEER. The CDR3 loop spans 15 amino acids. The CDR3 nucleotides are TGCGCCAGCAGCCCAGGGTCAGGATTCGTTTCCGAGCAGTACTTC. Its translation: CASSPGSGFVSEQYF.

This rearrangement joins TRBV5-6 to TRBJ1-2; D possibly corresponds to TRBD1 (5 bases). The CDR3 runs to 15 residues. Germline CDR1 and CDR2: SGHDT and YYEEEE. The V and J ends lost 3 bases and 6 bases respectively, with 18 bases between them. For the CDR3, the DNA is TGTGCCAGCAGCTCTCTGGGGGGGGTAAAGGATGGCTACACCTTC. Translated: CASSSLGGVKDGYTF.

This clone was seen once. The chain links TRBV13 to TRBJ1-3; maybe TRBD1 (6 bases). The CDR3 has 17 residues. V was clipped by 5 bases and J by 1 base, with 18 bases between them. In germline, CDR1 is PRHDT, CDR2 FYEKMQ (reference sequence). CDR3 amino acids: CASSLDRKRRSGNTIYF. The CDR3 region has the DNA TGTGCCAGCAGCCTAGACAGGAAAAGAAGATCTGGAAACACCATATATTTT. Using reference TRBV13 and TRBJ1-3 for the parts outside the CDR3, the full variable domain is AAGVIQSPRHLIKEKRETATLKCYPIPRHDTVYWYQQGPGQDPQFLISFYEKMQSDKGSIPDRFSAQQFSDYHSELNMSSLELGDSALYFCASSLDRKRRSGNTIYFGEGSWLTVV.

This clone is a singleton in its sample. This chain uses TRBV6-1 with TRBJ2-1; no firm D call. Germline lookup yields CDR1 MNHNS and CDR2 SASEGT. The CDR3 is 12 amino acids. Trimming took off 3 bases at V and 7 bases at J, with 7 bases between the two ends. This CDR3 is CASSDPVNEQFF. The CDR3 region has the DNA TGTGCCAGCAGTGATCCCGTTAATGAGCAGTTCTTC.

The rearrangement joins TRBV5-4 to TRBJ2-4, with 14 bases fitting TRBD2. Germline V lookup: CDR1 SGHNT, CDR2 YYREEE (reference sequence). The CDR3 extends over 18 amino acids. Trimming cost V 2 bases and J 3 bases; bases outside gene matches: 7. The CDR3 DNA sequence: TGTGCCAGCAGCTTTGATGCCGGGACTAGCGGGGGCAAAAACATTCAGTACTTC. Protein product: CASSFDAGTSGGKNIQYF.

The rearrangement joins TRBV11-3 to TRBJ2-7; 12 nucleotides agree with TRBD1. Germline V gives CDR1 SGHNT, CDR2 YENEEA. This CDR3 has 19 residues. V gave up 2 bases and J gave up 1 base; unmatched junction bases: 12. In DNA, the CDR3 is TGTGCCAGCAGCTTACTGTTAGGGACAGGGGGCTTCGCTTCCTACGAGCAGTACTTC. It yields the protein CASSLLLGTGGFASYEQYF.

The chain couples TRBV7-9 to TRBJ2-5; D gene uncertain. Trimming cost V 4 bases and J 5 bases, with 14 bases left between them. This CDR3 spans 14 amino acids. CDR1 SEHNR and CDR2 FQNEAQ come from the germline V gene (reference sequence). CDR3 DNA: TGTGCCAGCAGCTCTCAACAGCTCCGGGAGACCCAGTACTTC. It specifies CASSSQQLRETQYF.

The gene calls are TRBV29-1 and TRBJ2-2; 7 bases are a match to TRBD1. Trimming at V came to 4 bases and at J to 2 bases, leaving 1 base not matched to a gene. This CDR3 is 13 amino acids long. Germline-derived CDR1 and CDR2 are SQVTM and ANQGSEA. CDR3 nucleotides: TGCAGCGTTGGGGACAGTAACACCGGGGAGCTGTTTTTT. Encoded protein: CSVGDSNTGELFF.

The chain joins TRBV28 to TRBJ1-2; 9 nucleotides line up with TRBD1. This CDR3 has 14 residues. V was pared by 4 bases and J by 2 bases, with 2 bases of the junction left unmatched. Germline lookup yields CDR1 MDHEN and CDR2 SYDVKM. The CDR3: CASSSGQGNYGYTF. The DNA for the CDR3 is TGTGCCAGCAGTTCCGGACAGGGGAACTATGGCTACACCTTC.